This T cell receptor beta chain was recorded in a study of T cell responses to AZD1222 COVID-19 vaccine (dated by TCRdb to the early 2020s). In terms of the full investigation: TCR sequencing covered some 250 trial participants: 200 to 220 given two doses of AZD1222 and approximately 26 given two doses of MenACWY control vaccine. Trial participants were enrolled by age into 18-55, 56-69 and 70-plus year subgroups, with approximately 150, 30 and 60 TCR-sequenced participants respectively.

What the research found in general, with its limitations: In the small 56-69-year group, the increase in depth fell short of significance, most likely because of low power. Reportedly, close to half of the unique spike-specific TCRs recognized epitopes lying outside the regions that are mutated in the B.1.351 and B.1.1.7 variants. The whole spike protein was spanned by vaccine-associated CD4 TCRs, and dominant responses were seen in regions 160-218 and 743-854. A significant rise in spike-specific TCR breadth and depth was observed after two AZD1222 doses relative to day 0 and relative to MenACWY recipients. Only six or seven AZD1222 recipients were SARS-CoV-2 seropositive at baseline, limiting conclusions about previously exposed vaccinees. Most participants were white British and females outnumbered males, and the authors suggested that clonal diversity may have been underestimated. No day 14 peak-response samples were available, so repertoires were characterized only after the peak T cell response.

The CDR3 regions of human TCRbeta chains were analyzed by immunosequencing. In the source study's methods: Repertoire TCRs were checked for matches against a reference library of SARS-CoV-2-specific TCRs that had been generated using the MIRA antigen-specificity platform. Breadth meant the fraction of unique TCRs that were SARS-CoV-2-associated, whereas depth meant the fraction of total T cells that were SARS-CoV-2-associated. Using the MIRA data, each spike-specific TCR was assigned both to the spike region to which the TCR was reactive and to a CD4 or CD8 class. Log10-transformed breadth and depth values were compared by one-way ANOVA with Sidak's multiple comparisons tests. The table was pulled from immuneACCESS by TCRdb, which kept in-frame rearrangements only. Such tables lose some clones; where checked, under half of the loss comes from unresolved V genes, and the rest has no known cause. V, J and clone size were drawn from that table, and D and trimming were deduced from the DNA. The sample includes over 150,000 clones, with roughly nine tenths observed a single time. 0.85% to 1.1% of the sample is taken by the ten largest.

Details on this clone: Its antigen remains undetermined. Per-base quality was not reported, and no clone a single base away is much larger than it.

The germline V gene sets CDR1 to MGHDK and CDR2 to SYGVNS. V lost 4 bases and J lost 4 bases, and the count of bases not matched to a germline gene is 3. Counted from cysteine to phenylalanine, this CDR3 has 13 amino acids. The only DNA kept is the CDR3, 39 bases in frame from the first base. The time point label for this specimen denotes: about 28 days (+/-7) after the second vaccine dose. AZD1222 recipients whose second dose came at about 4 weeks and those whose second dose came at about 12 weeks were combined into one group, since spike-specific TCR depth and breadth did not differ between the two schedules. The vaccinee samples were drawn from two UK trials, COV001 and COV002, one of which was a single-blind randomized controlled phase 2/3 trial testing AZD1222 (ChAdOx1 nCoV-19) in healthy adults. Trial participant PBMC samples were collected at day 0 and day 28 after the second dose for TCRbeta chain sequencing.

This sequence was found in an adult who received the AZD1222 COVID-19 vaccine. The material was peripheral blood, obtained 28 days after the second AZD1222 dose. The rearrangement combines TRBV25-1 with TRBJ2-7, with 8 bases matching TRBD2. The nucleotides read TGTGCCAGCAGTGCAGCGGGGGCTTACGAGCAGTACTTC. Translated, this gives CASSAAGAYEQYF.